The present T cell receptor (beta chain) was sequenced within a study of blood T cells in healthy people across ages. A second PCR, run for roughly 7 to 12 cycles, used a sample-barcoded 5' primer plus a J-beta primer mix. MiXCR, run by TCRdb on the 5' RACE reads, gives a single entry per CDR3 protein. The repertoire holds some 860,000 distinct CDR3 sequences, with roughly three fifths as singletons. Of note for this clonotype: Its antigen is unidentified.

Overall study findings and caveats: Greater diversity and more naive CD4+ cells were seen in long-lived donors than in aged donors.

The clonotype comes from a man aged 35 to 55 in good health. The specimen was blood.

CDR3 sequence (DNA): TGTGCCAGCAGTTACAAGGGTGCTGACTACAATGAGCAGTTCTTC. This sequence encodes CASSYKGADYNEQFF. The chain couples TRBV6-5 to TRBJ2-1; D not certain. This CDR3 contains 15 residues. Deletions cut 2 bases from V and 3 bases from J, with 11 bases between. Per the germline V gene, CDR1 is MNHEY and CDR2 is SVGAGI.